The 19 T cell receptor beta chains reported below all come from one sample, sequenced in a study of tumor-infiltrating lymphocytes in primary liver carcinoma (dated by TCRdb to about 2017). Blood RNA was extracted from unsorted whole blood with TRIzol reagent; germline DNA came from the DNeasy Blood & Tissue kit. TCRdb names Illumina HiSeq 2500 as the instrument used. A constant-region primer and ProtoScript II reverse transcriptase were used to reverse-transcribe TCRbeta-specific cDNA from roughly 0.55 ug total RNA. Three nested multiplex PCR rounds, following a slightly modified ARM-PCR procedure, were used to build the TCRbeta libraries. Each of the first two PCR rounds ran for approximately 9 cycles using multiplex TRBV1-TRBV30 forward primers together with a Cbeta reverse primer. TCRdb's own reprocessing of the public reads used fastp at Q25 and MiXCR and kept productive beta chains. Each CDR3 protein gets just one entry, which takes the most common genes and DNA from the rows behind it. For this sample there are 320,000 or so distinct CDR3 sequences; 65% appear just once. The biggest ten clones account for roughly 9% of the sample.

Material for sequencing was peripheral blood. All receptors come from a man between 35 and 55 years old with primary liver carcinoma and hepatitis B virus infection.

The chain links TRBV7-2 to TRBJ1-4; D gene unclear. The CDR3 runs 14 residues. CDR1 is SGHTA and CDR2 is FQGNSA in the germline V gene. Trimming took off 5 bases at V and 10 bases at J, with 17 bases between the two ends. The DNA of the CDR3 is TGTGCCAGCAGCCGTGACACTCTCGAGGGAAAACTGTTTTTT. Protein: CASSRDTLEGKLFF.

The chain couples TRBV6-6 to TRBJ2-2; 12 nucleotides line up with TRBD1. Germline values: CDR1 MNHNY, CDR2 SVGAGI (reference sequence). V lost 4 bases and J lost 7; bases outside the gene matches: 7. The CDR3 is 16 residues long. Written as DNA, the CDR3 is TGTGCCAGCAGTTCCCGGGACAGGGGGCGCGGCGGGGAGCTGTTTTTT. This translates into CASSSRDRGRGGELFF.

As for this clonotype: A much bigger clone sits one base away, suggesting this may be a read error. The genes are TRBV29-1 and TRBJ1-1, with 7 bases identical to TRBD1. The V segment lost 6 bases and the J segment 0 bases; nucleotides outside the gene matches: 7. CDR1 and CDR2 from the germline V gene are SQVTM and ANQGSEA. This CDR3 has 14 amino acids. Here the CDR3 reads CSVRRGGLNTEAFF. CDR3 bases: TGCAGCGTCCGAAGAGGGGGCTTGAACACTGAAGCTTTCTTT.

Details on this clonotype: A much larger clone differs by one base, so this may be a read error. The rearrangement joins TRBV7-8 to TRBJ2-7; 13 positions agree with TRBD2. Germline V CDR1 and CDR2: SGHVS, FQNEAQ. CDR3 length: 16 residues. After removal of 7 bases from V and 4 bases from J, the junction contained 10 bases not matched to a gene. CDR3: CASNPLAGGPWYEQYF. CDR3 nucleotide sequence: TGTGCCAGCAACCCACTAGCGGGAGGGCCGTGGTACGAGCAGTACTTC.

The chain has TRBV29-1 and TRBJ1-1; D not resolved. Germline assignment: CDR1 SQVTM and CDR2 ANQGSEA. This CDR3 region has 15 residues. Deletions cut 5 bases from V and 0 bases from J, with 16 bases between. The DNA for the CDR3 is TGCAGCGTTCGAGCGATGTGGGGAATGAACACTGAAGCTTTCTTT. This encodes CSVRAMWGMNTEAFF.

This chain joins TRBV29-1 and TRBJ2-1; 10 bases line up with TRBD2. V trimming: 6 bases; J trimming: 8 bases; junction bases outside the gene matches: 10. The CDR3 consists of 14 residues. Germline V gives CDR1 SQVTM, CDR2 ANQGSEA. CDR3 DNA: TGCAGCGTGCGGCTAGCGGGAGAAAGCGATGAGCAGTTCTTC. Translating it yields CSVRLAGESDEQFF.

CDR3 nucleotides: TGTGCCAGCATCGACTGGGGGAGGGAGGAGCAGTTCTTC. The encoded protein is CASIDWGREEQFF. This sequence joins TRBV2 and TRBJ2-1; TRBD2 aligns across 7 bases. Unmatched junction bases numbered 10, after V lost 7 bases and J lost 10 bases. CDR3 length equals 13 residues. Germline CDR1 is SNHLY and CDR2 is FYNNEI.

This clonotype was seen many times. The chain uses TRBV6-2 or TRBV6-3 and TRBJ2-7; TRBD2 might be the D (5 bases). The CDR3 covers 19 residues. Germline-derived CDR1 and CDR2 are MNHEY and SVGEGT. V dropped 5 bases and J dropped 2 bases, with 28 bases sitting between them. The CDR3 DNA is TGTGCCAGCAGTCCCTTTCCGAGGGCTGAAATTCCCCGCACCTACGAGCAGTACTTC. It is translated as CASSPFPRAEIPRTYEQYF.

This clonotype turned up a few times. At one boundary the junction diverges from the germline segment, which might be a read error. Here the CDR3 DNA reads TGTGCCAGCAACCCTAGCGGGGGCTACAATGAGCAATTCTTC. Protein sequence: CASNPSGGYNEQFF. The chain carries TRBV5-4 and TRBJ2-1; 10 nucleotides align to TRBD2. Germline V lookup: CDR1 SGHNT, CDR2 YYREEE (reference sequence). The CDR3 runs 14 residues.

The chain combines TRBV7-9 with TRBJ2-5; 10 nucleotides line up with TRBD2. Germline-derived CDR1 and CDR2 are SEHNR and FQNEAQ (reference sequence). V lost 5 bases to trimming and J lost 7 bases; unmatched junction nucleotides: 13. This CDR3 region has 16 residues. The CDR3 sequence: CASSPASGLALGTQYF. The CDR3 coding sequence is TGTGCCAGCAGCCCAGCCTCGGGACTAGCGCTCGGGACCCAGTACTTC.

There are many counts of this clonotype. The genes are TRBV6-2 or TRBV6-3 and TRBJ2-7, with 13 bases aligning to TRBD2. The CDR3 is 15 amino acids. With V trimmed by 6 bases and J by 4 bases, 6 bases remained unmatched. Germline V gene data show CDR1 as MNHEY and CDR2 as SVGEGT. The CDR3 sequence is CASRPWTSGGYEQYF. CDR3 in DNA: TGTGCCAGCAGGCCGTGGACTAGCGGGGGATACGAGCAGTACTTC.

With regard to this clonotype: One junction end disagrees with the germline gene, perhaps due to a read error. The rearrangement links TRBV7-8 to TRBJ1-2; D unclear. This CDR3 is built from 14 residues. Germline assignment: CDR1 SGHVS and CDR2 FQNEAQ. CDR3 bases: TGTGCCAGCGGCTTAGCGGAACGGAACTATGGCTACACCTTC. Translated: CASGLAERNYGYTF.

This rearrangement joins TRBV21-1 to TRBJ1-5; the table assigns TRBD1, which was not confirmed against the DNA. TRBV21-1 counts as a pseudogene. The CDR3 length is 17 residues. The CDR3 DNA reads TGTGCCAGCAGCAATTCCGACAGGGTGATAAGCAATCAGCCCCAGCATTTT. It translates to CASSNSDRVISNQPQHF.

The chain is built from TRBV20-1 and TRBJ2-7; D may be TRBD2 (6 bases). V lost 1 base, J lost 5 bases, and 12 bases lay in between. Germline V CDR1 and CDR2: DFQATT, SNEGSKA (reference sequence). This CDR3 is built from 13 residues. The CDR3 nucleotides are TGCAGTGCTAGAGCGGGGGAGTCCCACGAGCAGTACTTC. Translating gives CSARAGESHEQYF.

J is TRBJ2-7 and V is TRBV6-2 or TRBV6-3; 8 bases are a match to TRBD2. There are 13 residues in the CDR3. Trimming at V came to 8 bases and at J to 4 bases, leaving 7 bases not matched to a gene. Per germline, CDR1 MNHEY and CDR2 SVGEGT. The CDR3 protein is CASGLSGRYEQYF. CDR3 in DNA: TGTGCCAGCGGTCTAAGCGGGAGATACGAGCAGTACTTC.

On this clonotype: Just one base apart from a much larger clone, this may be a read error. The chain has TRBV12-3 or TRBV12-4 and TRBJ2-7; 7 nucleotides line up with TRBD2. The CDR3 sequence is 14 residues long. The V segment lost 7 bases and the J segment 5 bases; nucleotides outside the gene matches: 11. The CDR3 is CASNFEGRADEQYF. CDR3 DNA sequence: TGTGCCAGCAATTTCGAGGGGAGGGCCGACGAGCAGTACTTC.

The rearrangement uses TRBV11-1 and TRBJ1-5; 8 nucleotides agree with TRBD1. The DNA end is a closer match to TRBJ2-3, so the J assignment may be wrong. The CDR3 length is 16 residues. The germline gives CDR1 SGHAT, CDR2 FQDESV (reference sequence). CDR3 amino acids: CASGHAQTRGHQPQYF. CDR3 DNA: TGTGCCAGCGGCCACGCCCAAACCAGGGGGCATCAGCCCCAGTATTTT.

This chain connects TRBV18 to TRBJ1-6; D call uncertain. The CDR3 has 16 amino acids. With 4 bases removed from V and 6 bases from J, the gap between germline ends came to 16 bases. The germline V gene encodes CDR1 KGHSH and CDR2 LQKENI. The CDR3 region is CASSLPSRGSNSPLHF. The CDR3 region has the DNA TGTGCCAGCTCACTCCCCAGCCGGGGAAGTAATTCACCCCTCCACTTT.

By frequency in the sample, this clonotype is medium-sized. This chain joins TRBV11-2 and TRBJ1-2, with unresolved D. Germline V gene sequence: CDR1 SGHAT, CDR2 FQNNGV. This CDR3 has 14 amino acids. With 5 bases removed from V and 3 bases from J, the gap between germline ends came to 13 bases. DNA for the CDR3: TGTGCCAGCAGCCCACGCAGGATAGACTATGGCTACACCTTC. This gives the protein CASSPRRIDYGYTF.